The sequence of this T cell receptor beta chain was determined in a study of radiotherapy plus CTLA-4 blockade in lung cancer. Across the study: Disease control reached around 30%, with objective responses in 15% to 20%.

This table comes from immunoSEQ multiplex PCR, and its TCRdb copy is limited to in-frame clones, with some not included. Of 45,000 or so clones listed, 70% to 80% are singletons. General study findings and limits: TCR clones from tumors expanded in blood after radiotherapy plus ipilimumab.

Germline V CDR1 and CDR2: MGHRA, YSYEKL. There are 14 residues in the CDR3. Between the trimmed V and J ends, which lost 3 bases and 8 bases, there was a span of 14 bases. Comment on this clone: What it binds is not known.

The study treated chemo-refractory metastatic non-small-cell lung cancer patients with focal radiation plus ipilimumab CTLA-4 blockade. This material consisted of peripheral blood, taken from a patient treated with radiotherapy plus ipilimumab. This clonotype was sampled from a human donor with non-small cell lung cancer who had stable disease on radiotherapy plus ipilimumab. J is TRBJ2-1 and V is TRBV4-1; TRBD2 might be the D (7 bases). As DNA, the CDR3 is TGCGCCAGCAGCCAGGAGGGGGGGAACGATGAGCAGTTCTTC. This codes for CASSQEGGNDEQFF.